This T cell receptor (beta chain) derives from a study of blood T cell repertoires in COVID-19. This clone was seen a few times. The CDR3 is 17 amino acids. V shed 4 bases and J 2 bases; nucleotides not matched to a gene: 13. CDR1 is LNHDA and CDR2 is SQIVND in the germline V gene (reference sequence). As handled by the study authors: Nucleated cell number was recorded as an estimate derived from reference gene primer amplification. Repertoires were generated with immunoSEQ multiplex PCR, while TCRdb's copy carries only in-frame clones and drops some. Clone size and V and J calls were adopted from that table, with D and trimming inferred from the DNA. The data show 90,000 to 150,000 clones, with around 85% seen just once and 3.5% to 4.5% held by the top ten.

V gene TRBV19 combines with J gene TRBJ1-1, with TRBD1 matching over 7 bases. Source material: peripheral blood. The receptor was derived from a man between 60 and 75 years old with acute or convalescent COVID-19. Here the CDR3 DNA reads TGTGCCAGTAGTACTTTATACCGGGACAGCATTAACACTGAAGCTTTCTTT. This translates into CASSTLYRDSINTEAFF.